The present T cell receptor beta chain was sequenced within a study of cytomegalovirus exposure and HLA in healthy donors. Whole-study findings and limits: Cytomegalovirus-associated status was assigned to some 160 TCR beta chains. Rare sequences made up most TCRs, while some public TCRs were found in many donors. Sequencing artifact likely explains a cluster of highly shared sequence variants.

This CDR3 is built from 14 residues. The junction had 3 bases not matched to a gene; V was cut back by 5 bases and J by 5 bases. Germline V CDR1 and CDR2: SNHLY, FYNNEI. This PCR relied on a set of 60 Vbeta primers and 13 Jbeta primers. Here immunoSEQ multiplex PCR was the method, and the copy in TCRdb shows in-frame clones only, minus some. The table includes about 180,000 clones, 65% to 75% detected once. The study did not record CMV serostatus for this donor. As to this clone: Its antigen is unidentified.

The source is a human donor in good health. This chain links TRBV2 with TRBJ2-4; TRBD2 matches at 10 bases. Material for sequencing was PBMCs. The CDR3 DNA reads TGTGCCAGCAGTAGACTAGCGGGTCAAAACATTCAGTACTTC. Residues: CASSRLAGQNIQYF.